A single sample gave rise to the 3 T cell receptor beta chains below, sequenced in a study of beta chain features in type 1 diabetes (dated by TCRdb to 2016 to 2018). Library preparation used the immunoSEQ multiplex PCR assay. The entire isolated RNA was reverse transcribed using the High Capacity cDNA Reverse Transcription Kit, and thus expressed TCRB transcripts were sequenced. TCRdb retrieved this table from immuneACCESS and kept in-frame rearrangements only. Not all clones are present; in checked studies, unresolved V genes account for under half, and no reason is known for the remainder. The sample includes about 250,000 clones, with roughly 14% observed a single time. The leading ten clones occupy 0.026% of the sample. What was sequenced was naive CD4+ T cells from blood. Explained via the paper, the cell subset or site label denotes: true naive CD4+ T cells. The receptors derive from a woman aged 40-49 years in good health.

This clone was observed a handful of times. The chain links TRBV2 to TRBJ1-6, with 8 bases identical to TRBD1. J gave up 9 bases and V 3 bases, and 7 bases lay outside the gene matches. This CDR3 comprises 15 residues. Germline V CDR1 and CDR2: SNHLY, FYNNEI. The DNA of the CDR3 is TGTGCCAGCAGTGATCGGCGCAGGGGGCGTTCACCCCTCCACTTT. Translation: CASSDRRRGRSPLHF.

The chain has TRBV5-1 and TRBJ2-3; 8 nucleotides agree with TRBD2. The V and J ends lost 1 base and 1 base, in that order; junction bases with no gene match: 2. Germline V gene lookup returns CDR1 SGHRS and CDR2 YFSETQ. The CDR3 length is 15 residues. The CDR3 loop reads CASSLLLAGTDTQYF. The DNA of the CDR3 is TGCGCCAGCAGCTTGTTACTAGCGGGCACAGATACGCAGTATTTT.

The chain uses TRBV7-9 and TRBJ1-1, with TRBD1 matching 10 bases. The CDR3 consists of 14 residues. V shed 8 bases, J shed 4 bases, and the junction held 7 bases outside the gene matches. Germline-derived CDR1 and CDR2 are SEHNR and FQNEAQ (reference sequence). CDR3 bases: TGTGCCAGCCGGCCGGGACAGGGGTTCACTGAAGCTTTCTTT. Protein: CASRPGQGFTEAFF.